The 7 T cell receptor beta chains listed next were all sequenced from one sample in a study of regulatory T cells in long-lasting Graves disease (dated by TCRdb to 2020 to 2023). The sample's time point, from its label and the paper: newly diagnosed GD, antithyroid drugs for less than 3 months. RNA was extracted from PBMCs in TRIzol for both TCR sequencing and RNA sequencing. The library was generated by multiplex PCR. Instrument on record: Illumina HiSeq 4000. TCR beta libraries were built with iRepertoire HTBI primers and Arm-PCR amplification of CDR3 regions. TCRdb applied fastp at Q25 and MiXCR to the public reads, then kept only in-frame beta chains. CDR3 protein sequences are deduplicated, and each keeps its most common genes and DNA. A total of fewer than 550,000 distinct CDR3 sequences appear in this sample, roughly 15% of them only once. About a quarter of the sample belongs to the ten largest clones.

The sample was also reused in another study, on T cells in Graves' hyperthyroidism and ophthalmopathy.

The sample was peripheral blood mononuclear cells (PBMCs), taken at new diagnosis, from a patient treated with antithyroid drugs. These receptors originate from a woman aged 18-29 years with Graves disease. Donor details come from another sample of the same person, matched by shared clones.

A single count supports this clonotype. This chain joins TRBV20-1 and TRBJ1-2, with 8 bases aligning to TRBD1. The V gene end was trimmed by 0 bases and the J gene end by 8 bases; junction bases not matched to a gene: 5. This CDR3 contains 13 residues. CDR1 and CDR2 from the germline V gene are DFQATT and SNEGSKA (reference sequence). CDR3 bases: TGCAGTGCTAGAGAGGGACAGGTTGGGGGCTACACCTTC. It translates to CSAREGQVGGYTF.

The rearrangement uses TRBV10-3 and TRBJ2-7; 8 nucleotides match TRBD1. Per germline, CDR1 ENHRY and CDR2 SYGVKD. The CDR3 is 13 amino acids. After removal of 11 bases from V and 2 bases from J, the junction contained 8 bases not matched to a gene. CDR3 in DNA: TGTGCCGTCCGGGACAGGCCCACCTACGAGCAGTACTTC. Protein sequence: CAVRDRPTYEQYF.

Comments on this clonotype: The junction shows a germline mismatch at one end, possibly a read error. V usage is TRBV28 and J usage is TRBJ1-3; the D is unclear. The CDR3 totals 15 residues. Germline assignment: CDR1 MDHEN and CDR2 SYDVKM. CDR3 loop: CASSPMVGFGSTIYF. CDR3 nucleotides: TGTGCCAGCAGTCCGATGGTGGGTTTTGGAAGCACCATATATTTT. Full variable domain (remainder filled in from reference TRBV28 and TRBJ1-3): DVKVTQSSRYLVKRTGEKVFLECVQDMDHENMFWYRQDPGLGLRLIYFSYDVKMKEKGDIPEGYSVSREKKERFSLILESASTNQTSMYLCASSPMVGFGSTIYFGEGSWLTVV.

This clonotype was recorded many times. This rearrangement joins TRBV6-2 or TRBV6-3 to TRBJ1-6; weak D call: TRBD1 (5 bases). The CDR3 extends over 16 amino acids. V lost 5 bases, J lost 5 bases, and 16 bases lay in between. CDR1 is MNHEY and CDR2 is SVGEGT in the germline V gene. The CDR3 DNA follows: TGTGCCAGCAGTGATCGACAGCCTCTCAATAATTCACCCCTCCACTTT. It codes for CASSDRQPLNNSPLHF.

This clonotype appeared many times. V is TRBV12-3 or TRBV12-4 and J is TRBJ2-3; 10 bases are a match to TRBD2. After removal of 1 base from V and 0 bases from J, the junction contained 7 bases not matched to a gene. The CDR3 is made up of 18 amino acids. CDR3 in amino acids: CASSLGTSGDTSTDTQYF. CDR3 DNA: TGTGCCAGCAGTTTAGGGACTAGCGGAGACACTAGCACAGATACGCAGTATTTT.

This clonotype was seen at least ten times. The chain is built from TRBV18 and TRBJ2-7; D may match TRBD1 or TRBD2 (5 bases each). CDR3 size: 15 residues. Trimming cost V 5 bases and J 2 bases, with 16 bases left between them. The germline V gene has CDR1 KGHSH and CDR2 LQKENI. As DNA, the CDR3 is TGTGCCAGCTCAACGATCGGGACCCCGCCCTACGAGCAGTACTTC. Translated, it gives CASSTIGTPPYEQYF.

V is TRBV5-5 and J is TRBJ2-1; 7 bases map to TRBD2. Unmatched junction bases numbered 9, after V lost 5 bases and J lost 10 bases. CDR3 length: 13 residues. The germline CDR1 and CDR2 sequences are SGHKS and YYEKEE (reference sequence). The CDR3, as DNA: TGTGCCAGCAGACATGGACTAGAAAGGGAGCAGTTCTTC. Amino acids: CASRHGLEREQFF.